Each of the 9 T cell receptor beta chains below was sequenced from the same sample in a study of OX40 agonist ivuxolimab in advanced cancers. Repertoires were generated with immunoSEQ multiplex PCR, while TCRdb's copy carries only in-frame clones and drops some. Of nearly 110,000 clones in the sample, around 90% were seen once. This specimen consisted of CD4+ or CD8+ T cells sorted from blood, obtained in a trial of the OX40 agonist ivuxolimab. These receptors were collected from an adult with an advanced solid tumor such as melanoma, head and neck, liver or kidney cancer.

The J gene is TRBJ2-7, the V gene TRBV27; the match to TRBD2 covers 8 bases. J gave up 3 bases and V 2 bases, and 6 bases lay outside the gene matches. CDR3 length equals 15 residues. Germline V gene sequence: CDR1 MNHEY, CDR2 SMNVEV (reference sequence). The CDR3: CASSLLGTRNYEQYF. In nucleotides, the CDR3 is TGTGCCAGCAGTTTACTTGGGACTAGGAACTACGAGCAGTACTTC.

The CDR3 protein is CAIPSGTSYNEQFF. CDR3 nucleotides: TGTGCCATTCCGTCCGGGACTTCGTACAATGAGCAGTTCTTC. The chain joins TRBV7-9 to TRBJ2-1; D is possibly TRBD2 (6 bases). The V end lost 10 bases, the J end lost 4 bases, and 17 bases lay between the germline ends. The CDR3 spans 14 residues. Germline V lookup: CDR1 SEHNR, CDR2 FQNEAQ (reference sequence). The full variable domain, completed using reference TRBV7-9 and TRBJ2-1, is DTGVSQNPRHKITKRGQNVTFRCDPISEHNRLYWYRQTLGQGPEFLTYFQNEAQLEKSRLLSDRFSAERPKGSFSTLEIQRTEQGDSAMYLCAIPSGTSYNEQFFGPGTRLTVL.

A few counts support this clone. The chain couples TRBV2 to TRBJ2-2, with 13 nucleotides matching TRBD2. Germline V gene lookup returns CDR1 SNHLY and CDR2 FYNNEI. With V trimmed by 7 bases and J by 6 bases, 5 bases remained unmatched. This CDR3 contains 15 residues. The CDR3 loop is CASTKLAGGPGELFF. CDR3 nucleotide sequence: TGTGCCAGCACCAAACTAGCGGGAGGGCCCGGGGAGCTGTTTTTT. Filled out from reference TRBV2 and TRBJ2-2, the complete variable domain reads EPEVTQTPSHQVTQMGQEVILRCVPISNHLYFYWYRQILGQKVEFLVSFYNNEISEKSEIFDDQFSVERPDGSNFTLKIRSTKLEDSAMYFCASTKLAGGPGELFFGEGSRLTVL.

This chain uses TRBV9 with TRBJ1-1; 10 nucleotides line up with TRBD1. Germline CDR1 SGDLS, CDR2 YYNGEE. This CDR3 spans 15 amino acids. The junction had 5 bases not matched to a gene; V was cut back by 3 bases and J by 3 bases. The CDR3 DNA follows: TGTGCCAGCAGCGCGACAGGGGGCGCTTACACTGAAGCTTTCTTT. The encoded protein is CASSATGGAYTEAFF.

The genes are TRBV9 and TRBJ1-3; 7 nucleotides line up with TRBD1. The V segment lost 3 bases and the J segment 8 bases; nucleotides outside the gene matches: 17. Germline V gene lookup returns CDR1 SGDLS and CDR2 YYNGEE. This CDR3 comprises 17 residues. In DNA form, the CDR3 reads TGTGCCAGCAGCGCACTCATGTGGGGACAGCATGGGGACACCATATATTTT. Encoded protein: CASSALMWGQHGDTIYF.

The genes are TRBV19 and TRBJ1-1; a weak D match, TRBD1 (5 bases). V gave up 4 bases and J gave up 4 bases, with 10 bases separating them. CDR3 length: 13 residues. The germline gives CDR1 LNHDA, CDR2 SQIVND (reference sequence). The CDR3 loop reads CASSKRGVTEAFF. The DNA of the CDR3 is TGTGCCAGTAGTAAGAGGGGAGTCACTGAAGCTTTCTTT.

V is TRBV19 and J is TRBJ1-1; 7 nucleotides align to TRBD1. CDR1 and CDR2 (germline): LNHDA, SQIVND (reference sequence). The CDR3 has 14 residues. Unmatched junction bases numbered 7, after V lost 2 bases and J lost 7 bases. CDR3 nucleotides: TGTGCCAGTAGTATACGAGCAGGGGGGTATGAAGCTTTCTTT. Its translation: CASSIRAGGYEAFF.

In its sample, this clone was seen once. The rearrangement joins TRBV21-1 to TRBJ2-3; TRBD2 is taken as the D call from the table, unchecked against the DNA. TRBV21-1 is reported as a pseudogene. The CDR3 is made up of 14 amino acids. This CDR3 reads CASSKGAGADTQYF. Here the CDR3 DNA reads TGTGCCAGCAGCAAAGGCGCGGGCGCGGATACGCAGTATTTT.

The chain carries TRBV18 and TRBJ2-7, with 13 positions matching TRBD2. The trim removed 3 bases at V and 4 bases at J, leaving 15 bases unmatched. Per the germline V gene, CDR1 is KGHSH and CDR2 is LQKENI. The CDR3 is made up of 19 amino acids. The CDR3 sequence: CASSPVWGTGLAGSYEQYF. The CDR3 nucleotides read TGTGCCAGCTCACCTGTCTGGGGGACGGGACTAGCGGGATCTTACGAGCAGTACTTC.